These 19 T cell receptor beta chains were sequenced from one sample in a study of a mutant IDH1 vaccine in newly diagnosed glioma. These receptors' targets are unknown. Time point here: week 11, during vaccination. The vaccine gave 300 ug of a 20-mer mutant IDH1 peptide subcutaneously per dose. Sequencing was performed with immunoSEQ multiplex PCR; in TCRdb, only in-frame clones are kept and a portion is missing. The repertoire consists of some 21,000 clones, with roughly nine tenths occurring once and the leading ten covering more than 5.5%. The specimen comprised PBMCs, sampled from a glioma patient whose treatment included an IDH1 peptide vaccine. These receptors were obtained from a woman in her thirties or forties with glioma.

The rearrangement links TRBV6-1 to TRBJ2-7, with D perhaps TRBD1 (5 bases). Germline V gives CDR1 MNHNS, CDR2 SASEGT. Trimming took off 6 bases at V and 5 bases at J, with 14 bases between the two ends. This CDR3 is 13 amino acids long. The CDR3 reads CASRGARTNEQYF. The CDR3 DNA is TGTGCCAGCAGAGGGGCCAGGACCAACGAGCAGTACTTC.

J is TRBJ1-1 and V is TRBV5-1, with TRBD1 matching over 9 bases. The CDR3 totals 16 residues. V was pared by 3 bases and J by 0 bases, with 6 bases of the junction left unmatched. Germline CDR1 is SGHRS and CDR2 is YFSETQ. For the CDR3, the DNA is TGCGCCAGCAGCTCGGGGACAGGGAGGATGAACACTGAAGCTTTCTTT. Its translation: CASSSGTGRMNTEAFF.

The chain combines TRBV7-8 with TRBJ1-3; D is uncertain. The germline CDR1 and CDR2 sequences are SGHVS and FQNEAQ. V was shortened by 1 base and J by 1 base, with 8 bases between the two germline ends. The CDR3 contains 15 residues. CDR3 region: CASSLGTGSGNTIYF. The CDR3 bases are TGTGCCAGCAGCTTAGGGACGGGTTCTGGAAACACCATATATTTT.

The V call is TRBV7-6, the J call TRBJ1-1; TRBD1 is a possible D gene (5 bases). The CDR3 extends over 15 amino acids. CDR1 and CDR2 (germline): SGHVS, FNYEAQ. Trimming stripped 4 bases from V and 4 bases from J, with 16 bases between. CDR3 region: CASSSREGQSTEAFF. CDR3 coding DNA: TGTGCCAGCAGCTCCCGAGAGGGGCAAAGCACTGAAGCTTTCTTT.

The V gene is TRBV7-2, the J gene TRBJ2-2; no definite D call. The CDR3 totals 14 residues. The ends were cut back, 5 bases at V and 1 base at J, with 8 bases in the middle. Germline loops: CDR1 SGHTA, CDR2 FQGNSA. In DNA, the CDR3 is TGTGCCAGCAGCCTAGTGGGGAACACCGGGGAGCTGTTTTTT. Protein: CASSLVGNTGELFF.

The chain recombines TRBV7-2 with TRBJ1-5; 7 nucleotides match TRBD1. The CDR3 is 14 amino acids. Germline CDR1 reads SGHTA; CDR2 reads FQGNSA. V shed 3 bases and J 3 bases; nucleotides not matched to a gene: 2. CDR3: CASSLTGINQPQHF. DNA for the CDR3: TGTGCCAGCAGCTTGACAGGGATCAATCAGCCCCAGCATTTT.

The CDR3 spells CASSGTPKNIQYF. The CDR3 region has the DNA TGCGCCAGCAGTGGGACTCCCAAAAACATTCAGTACTTC. This chain joins TRBV10-1 and TRBJ2-4; maybe TRBD2 (5 bases). The CDR3 length is 13 residues. Germline CDR1 and CDR2: WNHNN and SYGVQD (reference sequence). V shed 4 bases and J shed 2 bases, with 6 bases lying between them.

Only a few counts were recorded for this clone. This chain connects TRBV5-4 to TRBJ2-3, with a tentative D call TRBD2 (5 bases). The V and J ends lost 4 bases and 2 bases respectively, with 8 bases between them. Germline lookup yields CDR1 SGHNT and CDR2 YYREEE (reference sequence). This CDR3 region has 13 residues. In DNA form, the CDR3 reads TGTGCCAGCAGCCCCGACTACACAGATACGCAGTATTTT. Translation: CASSPDYTDTQYF.

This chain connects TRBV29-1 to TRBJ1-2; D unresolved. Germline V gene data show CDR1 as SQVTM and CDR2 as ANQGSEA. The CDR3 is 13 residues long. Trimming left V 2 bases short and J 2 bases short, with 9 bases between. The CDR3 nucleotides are TGCAGCGTTGAACGGCAGTTCAACTATGGCTACACCTTC. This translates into CSVERQFNYGYTF. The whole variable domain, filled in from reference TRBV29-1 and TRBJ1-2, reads SAVISQKPSRDICQRGTSLTIQCQVDSQVTMMFWYRQQPGQSLTLIATANQGSEATYESGFVIDKFPISRPNLTFSTLTVSNMSPEDSSIYLCSVERQFNYGYTFGSGTRLTVV.

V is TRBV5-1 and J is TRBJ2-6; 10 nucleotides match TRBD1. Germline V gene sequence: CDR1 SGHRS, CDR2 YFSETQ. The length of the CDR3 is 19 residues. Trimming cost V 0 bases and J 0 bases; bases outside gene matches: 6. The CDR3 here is CASSLAGGQGSSGANVLTF. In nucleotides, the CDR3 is TGCGCCAGCAGCTTGGCCGGGGGACAGGGGAGCTCTGGGGCCAACGTCCTGACTTTC.

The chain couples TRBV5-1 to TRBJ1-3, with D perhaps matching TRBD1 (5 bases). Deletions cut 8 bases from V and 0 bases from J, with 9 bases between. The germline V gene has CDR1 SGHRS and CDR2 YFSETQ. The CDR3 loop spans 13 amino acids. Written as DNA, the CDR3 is TGCGCCAGTCGACAGAGCTCTGGAAACACCATATATTTT. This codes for CASRQSSGNTIYF.

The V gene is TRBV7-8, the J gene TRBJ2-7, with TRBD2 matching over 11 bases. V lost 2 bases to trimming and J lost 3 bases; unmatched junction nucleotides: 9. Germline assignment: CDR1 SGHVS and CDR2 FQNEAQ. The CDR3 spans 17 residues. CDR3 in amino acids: CASSLPLAGGPIYEQYF. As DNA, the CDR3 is TGTGCCAGCAGCTTACCGCTAGCGGGAGGCCCCATCTACGAGCAGTACTTC.

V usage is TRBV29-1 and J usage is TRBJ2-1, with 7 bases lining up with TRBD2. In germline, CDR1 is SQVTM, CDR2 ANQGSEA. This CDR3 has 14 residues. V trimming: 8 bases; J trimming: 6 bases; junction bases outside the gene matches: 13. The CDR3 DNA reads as TGCAGCCTAACCCTCGCGGGGGTAGGCAATGAGCAGTTCTTC. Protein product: CSLTLAGVGNEQFF.

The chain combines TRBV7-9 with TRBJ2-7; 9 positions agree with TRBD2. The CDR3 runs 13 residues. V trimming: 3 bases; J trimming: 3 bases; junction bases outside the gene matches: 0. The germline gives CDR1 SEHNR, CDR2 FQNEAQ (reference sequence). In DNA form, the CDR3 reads TGTGCCAGCAGCTTTAGCGGGAGCTACGAGCAGTACTTC. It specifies CASSFSGSYEQYF.

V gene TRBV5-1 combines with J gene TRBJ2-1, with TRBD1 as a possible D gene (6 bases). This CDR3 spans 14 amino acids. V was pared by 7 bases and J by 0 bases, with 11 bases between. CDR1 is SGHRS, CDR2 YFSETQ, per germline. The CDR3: CASFTGSSYNEQFF. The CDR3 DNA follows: TGCGCCAGCTTTACAGGGAGCTCCTACAATGAGCAGTTCTTC.

In nucleotides, the CDR3 is TGCGCCAGCAGCTTGGATACAGGGGACCTACCCTACAATGAGCAGTTCTTC. This gives the protein CASSLDTGDLPYNEQFF. The chain joins TRBV5-1 to TRBJ2-1; 7 bases align to TRBD1. Germline V gene sequence: CDR1 SGHRS, CDR2 YFSETQ. This CDR3 region has 17 residues. Unmatched junction bases numbered 8, after V lost 0 bases and J lost 2 bases.

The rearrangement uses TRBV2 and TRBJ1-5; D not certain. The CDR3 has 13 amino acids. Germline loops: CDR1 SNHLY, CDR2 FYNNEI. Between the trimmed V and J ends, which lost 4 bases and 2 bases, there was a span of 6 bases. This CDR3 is CASSGTGNQPQHF. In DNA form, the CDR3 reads TGTGCCAGCAGTGGTACAGGCAATCAGCCCCAGCATTTT.

This CDR3 is CASIMQGGYGYTF. In DNA, the CDR3 is TGTGCCAGCATAATGCAGGGGGGCTATGGCTACACCTTC. The chain is built from TRBV6-6 and TRBJ1-2; TRBD1 matches at 7 bases. The CDR3 extends over 13 amino acids. Germline lookup yields CDR1 MNHNY and CDR2 SVGAGI (reference sequence). J lost 4 bases, V lost 7 bases, and 6 bases had no gene match.

CDR3 sequence reads: CASSSTLSGQGVLETQYF. The DNA of the CDR3 is TGTGCCAGCAGCTCCACCCTCTCGGGACAGGGGGTTTTGGAGACCCAGTACTTC. The V and J genes are TRBV7-2 and TRBJ2-5, with 11 bases identical to TRBD1. V lost 4 bases and J lost 5; bases outside the gene matches: 15. This CDR3 region has 18 residues. Germline V gene lookup returns CDR1 SGHTA and CDR2 FQGNSA.